Shown below are 28 T cell receptor beta chains from a single sample sequenced in a study of cytomegalovirus exposure and HLA in healthy donors. PCR was performed using 60 Vbeta and 13 Jbeta primers. Method: immunoSEQ multiplex PCR; TCRdb's copy keeps in-frame clones and lacks some. The sample gives 150,000 to 200,000 clones, around 80% of which show up once; 5% to 7% is in the top ten. Sequencing was carried out using PBMCs. These receptors came from a man aged 45-65 years in good health and CMV-seropositive.

This clone occurred a few times. The chain is built from TRBV5-4 and TRBJ1-1; D remains ambiguous. V lost 2 bases, J lost 1 base, and 6 bases lay in between. There are 13 residues in the CDR3. Germline assignment: CDR1 SGHNT and CDR2 YYREEE (reference sequence). CDR3 nucleotides: TGTGCCAGCAGCTTACCAGGGAACACTGAAGCTTTCTTT. Its protein product is CASSLPGNTEAFF. Using reference TRBV5-4 and TRBJ1-1 for the parts outside the CDR3, the full variable domain is ETGVTQSPTHLIKTRGQQVTLRCSSQSGHNTVSWYQQALGQGPQFIFQYYREEENGRGNFPPRFSGLQFPNYSSELNVNALELDDSALYLCASSLPGNTEAFFGQGTRLTVV.

The V gene is TRBV5-1, the J gene TRBJ1-1; 12 bases are a match to TRBD1. CDR1 SGHRS and CDR2 YFSETQ come from the germline V gene. V shed 0 bases and J 7 bases; nucleotides not matched to a gene: 4. The CDR3 consists of 15 residues. The CDR3 loop is CASSLEGQGASEAFF. CDR3 DNA: TGCGCCAGCAGCTTGGAGGGACAGGGGGCCAGTGAAGCTTTCTTT. Full variable domain (rest looked up from reference TRBV5-1 and TRBJ1-1): KAGVTQTPRYLIKTRGQQVTLSCSPISGHRSVSWYQQTPGQGLQFLFEYFSETQRNKGNFPGRFSGRQFSNSRSEMNVSTLELGDSALYLCASSLEGQGASEAFFGQGTRLTVV.

V is TRBV2 and J is TRBJ2-7, with 13 nucleotides matching TRBD2. Germline trimming cut 7 bases from V and 1 base from J; bases unmatched to any gene: 4. The CDR3 is 15 amino acids. The germline CDR1 and CDR2 sequences are SNHLY and FYNNEI. As DNA, the CDR3 is TGTGCCAGCACGTGGGGACTAGCGGGGTCCTACGAGCAGTACGTC. This translates into CASTWGLAGSYEQYV.

The chain employs TRBV6-6 and TRBJ1-4, with D unresolved. Trimming shortened V by 7 bases and J by 5 bases, and 8 bases separated the two germline ends. This CDR3 is 12 amino acids long. Germline V gene sequence: CDR1 MNHNY, CDR2 SVGAGI (reference sequence). The CDR3 DNA is TGTGCCAGCACCGGTGAAAATGAAAAACTGTTTTTT. Translated, it gives CASTGENEKLFF.

The genes are TRBV5-1 and TRBJ2-4, with 9 bases that match TRBD1. Germline CDR1 is SGHRS and CDR2 is YFSETQ. The CDR3 runs to 14 residues. V was pared by 0 bases and J by 6 bases, with 1 base of the junction left unmatched. In nucleotides, the CDR3 is TGCGCCAGCAGCTTGGGGGGACAGGGAAACATTCAGTACTTC. Its protein is CASSLGGQGNIQYF.

This clone was counted a few times. The chain has TRBV25-1 and TRBJ1-2; 10 bases align to TRBD1. The ends lost 4 bases at V and 4 bases at J; junction bases unmatched: 15. The length of the CDR3 is 18 residues. The germline V gene encodes CDR1 MGHDK and CDR2 SYGVNS. Here the CDR3 reads CASSGSRTGGEASYGYTF. The CDR3, as DNA: TGTGCCAGCAGTGGCTCCCGGACAGGGGGGGAGGCCAGCTATGGCTACACCTTC.

The chain uses TRBV9 and TRBJ1-4; 12 nucleotides line up with TRBD1. Germline lookup yields CDR1 SGDLS and CDR2 YYNGEE. The CDR3 is 17 amino acids. The V and J ends lost 4 bases and 5 bases, in that order; junction bases with no gene match: 9. The CDR3 coding sequence is TGTGCCAGCAGCCCGGGGACAGGGGGCGTCCGGAATGAAAAACTGTTTTTT. Its protein is CASSPGTGGVRNEKLFF.

The chain carries TRBV7-9 and TRBJ2-1, with 14 bases identical to TRBD2. Germline CDR1 reads SEHNR; CDR2 reads FQNEAQ (reference sequence). J was trimmed by 7 bases and V by 5 bases; bases with no gene match: 4. This CDR3 has 15 amino acids. In DNA form, the CDR3 reads TGTGCCAGCAGCCCCGGGACTAGCGGGAGTAATGAGCAGTTCTTC. Protein sequence: CASSPGTSGSNEQFF.

The chain recombines TRBV5-1 with TRBJ2-1; 8 nucleotides align to TRBD2. This CDR3 region has 16 residues. Germline-derived CDR1 and CDR2 are SGHRS and YFSETQ. V shed 0 bases, J shed 9 bases, and the junction held 11 bases outside the gene matches. CDR3 loop: CASSLVGLVGGSEQFF. The CDR3 coding sequence is TGCGCCAGCAGCTTGGTGGGACTAGTAGGGGGATCTGAGCAGTTCTTC.

The rearrangement uses TRBV29-1 and TRBJ2-3; D gene unclear. This CDR3 region has 15 residues. Trimming stripped 4 bases from V and 1 base from J, with 15 bases between. Germline V gene data show CDR1 as SQVTM and CDR2 as ANQGSEA. The CDR3 is CSVGEGLGGTDTQYF. The CDR3 DNA sequence: TGCAGCGTTGGTGAAGGCCTCGGAGGCACAGATACGCAGTATTTT.

V usage is TRBV9 and J usage is TRBJ2-2; 12 bases map to TRBD2. V lost 2 bases, J lost 0 bases, and 5 bases stayed unmatched. Germline lookup yields CDR1 SGDLS and CDR2 YYNGEE. The CDR3 extends over 18 amino acids. In DNA, the CDR3 is TGTGCCAGCAGCGTGACACTAGCGGGAGGATCGAACACCGGGGAGCTGTTTTTT. Protein product: CASSVTLAGGSNTGELFF.

The V and J genes are TRBV4-1 and TRBJ1-2; D uncertain. Trimming cost V 0 bases and J 13 bases, with 21 bases left between them. CDR3 length: 15 amino acids. Germline assignment: CDR1 MGHRA and CDR2 YSYEKL. The CDR3 here is CASSQENPSPVECTF. The CDR3, as DNA: TGCGCCAGCAGCCAAGAAAACCCCTCCCCGGTGGAGTGCACCTTC.

The V call is TRBV6-5, the J call TRBJ1-3; D not resolved. Trimming pared 9 bases from V and 1 base from J, leaving 16 bases between. Germline V lookup: CDR1 MNHEY, CDR2 SVGAGI. The CDR3 length is 15 residues. CDR3 DNA: TGTGCCAGTAAGGGAGGAGTTTTTTCTGGAAACACCATATATTTT. Translating gives CASKGGVFSGNTIYF.

The CDR3 DNA reads as TGTGCCAGCTCACCGGTGGACAGGGGGCTTAGCAATCAGCCCCAGCATTTT. It is translated as CASSPVDRGLSNQPQHF. V is TRBV18 and J is TRBJ1-5; 11 bases agree with TRBD1. CDR1 KGHSH and CDR2 LQKENI come from the germline V gene. V was clipped by 3 bases and J by 0 bases; unmatched bases: 4. The length of the CDR3 is 17 residues.

J is TRBJ1-3 and V is TRBV6-5, with a tentative D call TRBD1 (5 bases). This CDR3 has 14 amino acids. V lost 5 bases, J lost 10 bases, and 18 bases lay in between. In germline, CDR1 is MNHEY, CDR2 SVGAGI. CDR3 residues: CASSEVGPRRTIYF. The CDR3 DNA sequence: TGTGCCAGCAGTGAGGTGGGGCCCCGGCGAACCATATATTTT.

The genes are TRBV30 and TRBJ2-1; 7 nucleotides align to TRBD2. J lost 1 base, V lost 2 bases, and 14 bases had no gene match. CDR3 length equals 18 residues. Germline-derived CDR1 and CDR2 are GTSNPN and SVGIG (reference sequence). CDR3 region: CAWSTPNSGTISYNEQFF. CDR3 nucleotides: TGTGCCTGGAGTACACCCAACTCCGGGACTATATCCTACAATGAGCAGTTCTTC. Drawing the rest from reference TRBV30 and TRBJ2-1, the complete variable domain is SQTIHQWPATLVQPVGSPLSLECTVEGTSNPNLYWYRQAAGRGLQLLFYSVGIGQISSEVPQNLSASRPQDRQFILSSKKLLLSDSGFYLCAWSTPNSGTISYNEQFFGPGTRLTVL.

The rearrangement links TRBV10-1 to TRBJ2-5; the match to TRBD2 covers 7 bases. The V and J ends lost 3 bases and 4 bases, in that order; junction bases with no gene match: 11. Germline-derived CDR1 and CDR2 are WNHNN and SYGVQD (reference sequence). This CDR3 region has 16 residues. This CDR3 reads CASSESGPAGLETQYF. The CDR3 DNA is TGCGCCAGCAGTGAATCCGGCCCAGCGGGGCTAGAGACCCAGTACTTC.

This clone was counted a single time. The rearrangement uses TRBV27 and TRBJ1-3; TRBD1 matches 8 bases. This CDR3 is built from 15 residues. V lost 7 bases and J lost 1; bases outside the gene matches: 6. Germline loops: CDR1 MNHEY, CDR2 SMNVEV (reference sequence). CDR3 nucleotides: TGTGCCAGCACCCAGGACAGGGCTTCTGGAAACACCATATATTTT. This translates into CASTQDRASGNTIYF.

The chain employs TRBV5-4 and TRBJ1-2, with a tentative D call TRBD1 (5 bases). The CDR3 consists of 13 residues. Trimming cost V 4 bases and J 5 bases, with 12 bases left between them. CDR1 SGHNT and CDR2 YYREEE come from the germline V gene (reference sequence). The CDR3 loop is CASSAPGGYGYTF. CDR3 sequence (DNA): TGTGCCAGCAGCGCACCCGGGGGGTATGGCTACACCTTC.

This chain links TRBV5-1 with TRBJ2-2, with a weak D call TRBD1 (6 bases). The germline CDR1 and CDR2 sequences are SGHRS and YFSETQ. The V end was cut by 1 base, the J end by 6 bases, with 16 bases between. The CDR3 length is 16 residues. The CDR3 is CASSLRDTISSGELFF. The CDR3 DNA reads as TGCGCCAGCAGCTTGCGGGACACCATCTCATCCGGGGAGCTGTTTTTT.

As DNA, the CDR3 is TGTGCCAGCAGCCGGGGGGGACAGATGAACACTGAAGCTTTCTTT. Translated, it gives CASSRGGQMNTEAFF. The chain uses TRBV7-2 and TRBJ1-1; 7 bases map to TRBD1. V shed 5 bases, J shed 0 bases, and the junction held 6 bases outside the gene matches. This CDR3 contains 15 residues. The V gene's germline CDR1 is SGHTA and CDR2 FQGNSA.

The chain has TRBV14 and TRBJ2-5; TRBD2 aligns across 8 bases. V shed 4 bases and J 4 bases; nucleotides not matched to a gene: 11. Germline CDR1 SGHDN, CDR2 FVKESK. This CDR3 comprises 16 residues. The CDR3 is CASSPPGLVTVETQYF. In DNA, the CDR3 is TGTGCCAGCAGCCCCCCGGGACTAGTAACCGTAGAGACCCAGTACTTC.

The chain uses TRBV7-8 and TRBJ2-7; TRBD1 aligns across 9 bases. The CDR3 length is 15 residues. Germline CDR1 reads SGHVS; CDR2 reads FQNEAQ. Trimming took 0 bases from V and 6 from J; bases not matched to a gene: 6. The CDR3 is CASSLAGTGLGEQYF. CDR3 nucleotide sequence: TGTGCCAGCAGCTTAGCAGGGACAGGGTTGGGCGAGCAGTACTTC.

This clone was seen more than once but under ten times. This chain joins TRBV15 and TRBJ1-1, with D hard to call. The germline gives CDR1 LNHNV, CDR2 YYDKDF (reference sequence). The CDR3 extends over 12 amino acids. V lost 0 bases to trimming and J lost 7 bases, with 6 bases between them. CDR3: CATSRDRGEAFF. The CDR3 coding sequence is TGTGCCACCAGCAGAGATCGAGGTGAAGCTTTCTTT.

The V call is TRBV5-1, the J call TRBJ2-1, with 10 positions matching TRBD1. The V and J ends lost 0 bases and 6 bases, in that order; junction bases with no gene match: 9. The germline V gene has CDR1 SGHRS and CDR2 YFSETQ. The CDR3 has 17 residues. This CDR3 reads CASSLGTGTGALNEQFF. The CDR3 DNA follows: TGCGCCAGCAGCTTGGGGACCGGGACAGGGGCTCTCAATGAGCAGTTCTTC.

CDR3 in amino acids: CASSSITGSSNQPQHF. CDR3 DNA sequence: TGTGCCAGCAGCTCAATAACAGGGTCCAGCAATCAGCCCCAGCATTTT. The chain employs TRBV5-6 and TRBJ1-5; D may be TRBD1 (6 bases). V lost 3 bases and J 1 base, leaving 14 bases between the germline ends. CDR1 and CDR2 (germline): SGHDT, YYEEEE. This CDR3 comprises 16 residues.

The V gene is TRBV6-5, the J gene TRBJ2-7; TRBD1 agrees at 9 bases. CDR3 length: 14 amino acids. V was clipped by 5 bases and J by 4 bases; unmatched bases: 6. Germline V CDR1 and CDR2: MNHEY, SVGAGI. Written as DNA, the CDR3 is TGTGCCAGCAGTGACGGACAGGGGCCGTACGAGCAGTACTTC. It codes for CASSDGQGPYEQYF.

This sequence joins TRBV9 and TRBJ2-2, with D perhaps matching TRBD1 (5 bases). V lost 4 bases to trimming and J lost 0 bases, with 13 bases between them. The CDR3 is 16 residues long. Germline V gives CDR1 SGDLS, CDR2 YYNGEE. CDR3 sequence (DNA): TGTGCCAGCAGCCTCCAGGGTGGGGCGAACACCGGGGAGCTGTTTTTT. It yields the protein CASSLQGGANTGELFF.